The source of this T cell receptor beta chain is a study of blood T cells in healthy people across ages. A note on this clonotype: Its antigen remains unknown.

General study points: With age, beta diversity per million T cells declined roughly linearly, significantly by around 43.

The ends were cut back, 4 bases at V and 6 bases at J, with 17 bases in the middle. CDR3 size: 15 residues. CDR1 and CDR2 from the germline V gene are SNHLY and FYNNEI. A second PCR of 7 to 11 cycles used a sample-barcoded 5' primer and a J-beta primer mix. TCRdb reprocessed the 5' RACE reads via MiXCR and lists one record per CDR3 protein. The sample lists more than 800,000 distinct CDR3 sequences, less than 50% seen once, with approximately 17% in the top ten. Sequenced input: blood. The chain is built from TRBV2 and TRBJ2-3, with D possibly being TRBD1 (8 bases). This TCR derives from an older woman in good health. CDR3 sequence reads: CASSGLAQGGDTQYF. The CDR3 nucleotides are TGTGCCAGCAGTGGACTAGCACAGGGGGGGGATACGCAGTATTTT.